Each of the 28 T cell receptor beta chains below was sequenced from the same sample in a study of blood T cell repertoires in COVID-19. Repertoires were generated with immunoSEQ multiplex PCR, while TCRdb's copy carries only in-frame clones and drops some. This table has fewer than 110,000 clones, 84% appearing once. The material sequenced was peripheral blood. The receptors originated from a human donor in a cohort sampled during active COVID-19.

The CDR3 DNA sequence: TGTGCCAGCTCACCACCCGCGGGGGCTTGGTACAATGAGCAGTTCTTC. It specifies CASSPPAGAWYNEQFF. The chain combines TRBV18 with TRBJ2-1; the D gene is possibly TRBD2 (7 bases). V lost 0 bases, J lost 4 bases, and 13 bases lay in between. The CDR3 length is 16 residues. In germline, CDR1 is KGHSH, CDR2 LQKENI.

This clone has only a few counts. CDR3 protein: CASSARQGGNSPLHF. The CDR3 coding sequence is TGTGCCAGCAGCGCCCGACAGGGCGGGAATTCACCCCTCCACTTT. This chain connects TRBV14 to TRBJ1-6, with 7 bases that match TRBD1. The J segment lost 7 bases and the V segment lost 5 bases, leaving 8 bases of the junction unmatched. This CDR3 is built from 15 residues. From germline, CDR1 is SGHDN and CDR2 FVKESK.

The rearrangement links TRBV7-9 to TRBJ2-7; weak D call: TRBD2 (5 bases). The CDR3 extends over 13 amino acids. Germline V lookup: CDR1 SEHNR, CDR2 FQNEAQ (reference sequence). The germline V and J ends were trimmed by 3 bases and 5 bases, with 11 bases remaining between them. CDR3 DNA: TGTGCCAGCAGCTTGGGAGCCATAGACGAGCAGTACGTC. Its protein is CASSLGAIDEQYV.

CDR3 coding DNA: TGTGCCAGCAGCGTAACTAGCGGGAGCTTCTATCGAGTGCATGAGCAGTTCTTC. This codes for CASSVTSGSFYRVHEQFF. This chain uses TRBV9 with TRBJ2-1; 11 bases align to TRBD2. The CDR3 totals 18 residues. Germline V gene lookup returns CDR1 SGDLS and CDR2 YYNGEE. The V gene end was trimmed by 1 base and the J gene end by 8 bases; junction bases not matched to a gene: 14.

The chain links TRBV6-2 or TRBV6-3 to TRBJ2-7, with no clear D. Trimming left V 2 bases short and J 3 bases short, with 17 bases between. The CDR3 length is 16 residues. Per the germline V gene, CDR1 is MNHEY and CDR2 is SVGEGT. As DNA, the CDR3 is TGTGCCAGCAGTTACGGTAACAGTATAATATTCTACGAGCAGTACTTC. It specifies CASSYGNSIIFYEQYF.

This clone showed up just a few times. V usage is TRBV7-9 and J usage is TRBJ1-2; 7 positions match TRBD1. The CDR3 totals 13 residues. The V segment lost 7 bases and the J segment 6 bases; nucleotides outside the gene matches: 8. Germline loops: CDR1 SEHNR, CDR2 FQNEAQ (reference sequence). The CDR3 is CASNPNTGDGYTF. CDR3 bases: TGTGCCAGCAACCCAAATACAGGGGATGGCTACACCTTC.

The chain has TRBV7-9 and TRBJ1-4; D may be TRBD1 (6 bases). The germline V gene has CDR1 SEHNR and CDR2 FQNEAQ (reference sequence). V was shortened by 2 bases and J by 4 bases, with 14 bases between the two germline ends. The CDR3 is made up of 16 amino acids. The CDR3: CASSLPSDSLNEKLFF. The CDR3, as DNA: TGTGCCAGCAGCTTACCCTCGGACAGCCTTAATGAAAAACTGTTTTTT.

This chain uses TRBV14 with TRBJ2-2, with D unclear. Trimming removed 8 bases from V and 5 bases from J, with 15 bases in between. Germline CDR1 reads SGHDN; CDR2 reads FVKESK. The CDR3 has 14 amino acids. The CDR3 nucleotides are TGTGCCAGCGAGTTTTACAGCATAACCGGGGAGCTGTTTTTT. Translation gives CASEFYSITGELFF.

This chain uses TRBV7-9 with TRBJ1-1, with 7 bases matching TRBD1. The length of the CDR3 is 14 residues. Looked up from germline, CDR1 is SEHNR and CDR2 is FQNEAQ (reference sequence). The V gene end was trimmed by 6 bases and the J gene end by 1 base; junction bases not matched to a gene: 5. The CDR3 region is CASRPTGENTEAFF. The CDR3, as DNA: TGTGCCAGCAGACCCACAGGGGAGAACACTGAAGCTTTCTTT.

The gene calls are TRBV11-2 and TRBJ1-3; TRBD1 might be the D (5 bases). The germline gives CDR1 SGHAT, CDR2 FQNNGV. The CDR3 contains 15 residues. V lost 0 bases, J lost 2 bases, and 8 bases lay in between. In nucleotides, the CDR3 is TGTGCCAGCAGCTTAGACAGGGTCACTGGAAACACCATATATTTT. As protein: CASSLDRVTGNTIYF.

V usage is TRBV9 and J usage is TRBJ2-1; TRBD2 is a possible D gene (5 bases). The germline CDR1 and CDR2 sequences are SGDLS and YYNGEE. V lost 1 base to trimming and J lost 0 bases, with 8 bases between them. The CDR3 is made up of 15 amino acids. The DNA of the CDR3 is TGTGCCAGCAGCGTAACGGGGAGCTCCTACAATGAGCAGTTCTTC. It is translated as CASSVTGSSYNEQFF.

The chain links TRBV3-1 (or the pseudogene TRBV3-2) to TRBJ2-3; 7 nucleotides align to TRBD2. The V segment lost 5 bases and the J segment 4 bases; nucleotides outside the gene matches: 9. Germline V gene lookup returns CDR1 LGHDT and CDR2 YNNKEL (reference sequence). This CDR3 has 15 amino acids. The CDR3 loop is CASSTSAGFADTQYF. CDR3 DNA sequence: TGTGCCAGCAGCACCTCAGCGGGATTCGCAGATACGCAGTATTTT.

The chain combines TRBV20-1 with TRBJ1-2; 10 bases align to TRBD1. The CDR3 spans 15 residues. CDR1 and CDR2 from the germline V gene are DFQATT and SNEGSKA (reference sequence). Trimming cost V 3 bases and J 5 bases; bases outside gene matches: 9. The chain's CDR3 is CSASGGTGVQYGYTF. The CDR3 nucleotides are TGCAGTGCTAGTGGAGGGACAGGGGTACAATATGGCTACACCTTC.

The chain couples TRBV15 to TRBJ2-3; 9 bases are shared with TRBD1. CDR1 LNHNV and CDR2 YYDKDF come from the germline V gene (reference sequence). This CDR3 has 15 amino acids. V lost 5 bases and J lost 2; bases outside the gene matches: 5. The CDR3 coding sequence is TGTGCCACCAGCCGAAGACAGGGGGTCACAGATACGCAGTATTTT. Protein: CATSRRQGVTDTQYF.

As concerns this clone: Other DNA variants within this sample encode the same CDR3. The V call is TRBV6-2 or TRBV6-3, the J call TRBJ1-1; D might be TRBD1 (5 bases). Trimming cost V 4 bases and J 1 base, with 7 bases left between them. The CDR3 spans 13 residues. The germline CDR1 and CDR2 sequences are MNHEY and SVGEGT. In DNA form, the CDR3 reads TGTGCCAGCAGTTGGGGGGGGAACACTGAAGCTTTCTTT. Its protein product is CASSWGGNTEAFF.

The V and J genes are TRBV27 and TRBJ2-3; weak D call: TRBD2 (5 bases). CDR3 length: 15 amino acids. Germline values: CDR1 MNHEY, CDR2 SMNVEV (reference sequence). V dropped 6 bases and J dropped 3 bases, with 16 bases sitting between them. CDR3 in DNA: TGTGCCAGCAGGGCGGACTGGACGAGAACAGATACGCAGTATTTT. Protein: CASRADWTRTDTQYF.

The chain recombines TRBV15 with TRBJ2-2; tentatively, D is TRBD2 (6 bases). The CDR3 spans 15 residues. V dropped 5 bases and J dropped 0 bases, with 10 bases sitting between them. Germline CDR1 LNHNV, CDR2 YYDKDF (reference sequence). CDR3 nucleotide sequence: TGTGCCACCAGCGGGGACTCCTCGAACACCGGGGAGCTGTTTTTT. Protein sequence: CATSGDSSNTGELFF.

The genes are TRBV4-1 and TRBJ2-2; D unresolved. V was shortened by 0 bases and J by 7 bases, with 15 bases between the two germline ends. The CDR3 is 16 amino acids. The germline V gene has CDR1 MGHRA and CDR2 YSYEKL. CDR3 loop: CASSQERSFGNGELFF. Written as DNA, the CDR3 is TGCGCCAGCAGCCAAGAGAGGTCCTTTGGTAACGGGGAGCTGTTTTTT.

The genes are TRBV7-2 and TRBJ2-5, with 9 bases lining up with TRBD1. Germline CDR1 reads SGHTA; CDR2 reads FQGNSA. The CDR3 is 15 residues long. J was trimmed by 4 bases and V by 3 bases; bases with no gene match: 6. The chain's CDR3 is CASSFGQGNGETQYF. The CDR3 DNA sequence: TGTGCCAGCAGCTTCGGACAGGGGAATGGAGAGACCCAGTACTTC.

This clone was found once. This chain uses TRBV7-3 with TRBJ2-7; D possibly corresponds to TRBD2 (5 bases). The germline gives CDR1 SGHTA, CDR2 FQGTGA. This CDR3 has 13 amino acids. With 5 bases removed from V and 3 bases from J, the gap between germline ends came to 11 bases. CDR3 in amino acids: CASSAGSGYEQYF. DNA for the CDR3: TGTGCCAGCAGCGCGGGCTCAGGCTACGAGCAGTACTTC.

This clone showed up just once. The V and J genes are TRBV7-9 and TRBJ2-2; the D gene is possibly TRBD1 (6 bases). Germline V CDR1 and CDR2: SEHNR, FQNEAQ (reference sequence). Trimming cost V 10 bases and J 0 bases, with 15 bases left between them. This CDR3 has 15 residues. This chain's CDR3 is CATPRGGPNTGELFF. CDR3 nucleotide sequence: TGTGCCACCCCGCGAGGGGGACCGAACACCGGGGAGCTGTTTTTT.

The chain joins TRBV9 to TRBJ2-3; D is perhaps TRBD2 (5 bases). The CDR3 length is 16 residues. Germline CDR1 reads SGDLS; CDR2 reads YYNGEE. V was shortened by 0 bases and J by 6 bases, with 17 bases between the two germline ends. CDR3 sequence reads: CASSVAVAPGSDTQYF. CDR3 DNA: TGTGCCAGCAGCGTAGCAGTGGCCCCGGGGTCCGATACGCAGTATTTT.

DNA for the CDR3: TGTGCCAGTAGTACAGGGAACACCGGGGAGCTGTTTTTT. This gives the protein CASSTGNTGELFF. The chain is built from TRBV19 and TRBJ2-2; D remains unclear. CDR1 and CDR2 (germline): LNHDA, SQIVND (reference sequence). The V end lost 4 bases, the J end lost 1 base, and 4 bases lay between the germline ends. The CDR3 has 13 amino acids. Variable domain in full (rest from reference TRBV19 and TRBJ2-2): DGGITQSPKYLFRKEGQNVTLSCEQNLNHDAMYWYRQDPGQGLRLIYYSQIVNDFQKGDIAEGYSVSREKKESFPLTVTSAQKNPTAFYLCASSTGNTGELFFGEGSRLTVL.

This chain connects TRBV7-2 to TRBJ2-2, with TRBD1 matching 7 bases. This CDR3 spans 15 amino acids. Germline V gene sequence: CDR1 SGHTA, CDR2 FQGNSA. Trimming removed 1 base from V and 3 bases from J; junction bases left unmatched: 2. The CDR3: CASSLEQGYTGELFF. CDR3 in DNA: TGTGCCAGCAGCTTAGAACAGGGGTACACCGGGGAGCTGTTTTTT.

This clone was recorded a few times. V gene TRBV7-2 combines with J gene TRBJ2-5; D may be TRBD2 (5 bases). Looked up from germline, CDR1 is SGHTA and CDR2 is FQGNSA. The V gene lost 4 bases and the J gene lost 5 bases, with 14 bases spanning the gap. This CDR3 has 14 residues. The CDR3 nucleotides are TGTGCCAGCAGCTCGACGGCGCGGGCGGAGACCCAGTACTTC. It codes for CASSSTARAETQYF.

This chain joins TRBV27 and TRBJ1-5, with 11 bases matching TRBD1. V shed 8 bases and J 6 bases; nucleotides not matched to a gene: 6. Germline V lookup: CDR1 MNHEY, CDR2 SMNVEV (reference sequence). The CDR3 length is 14 residues. The CDR3 DNA follows: TGTGCCAGCCGGCCGGGACAGGGGGGTCAGCCCCAGCATTTT. Translating it yields CASRPGQGGQPQHF.

The chain links TRBV6-5 to TRBJ2-2; TRBD1 agrees at 8 bases. The CDR3 length is 16 residues. CDR1 is MNHEY, CDR2 SVGAGI, per germline. Trimming at V came to 0 bases and at J to 7 bases, leaving 7 bases not matched to a gene. The CDR3 DNA follows: TGTGCCAGCAGTTACTCCGGGACAGGCTTGGTCGGGGAGCTGTTTTTT. As protein: CASSYSGTGLVGELFF.

This chain uses TRBV7-2 with TRBJ2-5, with a possible D match to TRBD2 (6 bases). The V end was cut by 1 base, the J end by 5 bases, with 14 bases between. In germline, CDR1 is SGHTA, CDR2 FQGNSA. CDR3 length: 15 residues. CDR3 sequence (DNA): TGTGCCAGCAGCTTAGATCGGGGAGGCGGGGAGACCCAGTACTTC. The encoded protein is CASSLDRGGGETQYF.